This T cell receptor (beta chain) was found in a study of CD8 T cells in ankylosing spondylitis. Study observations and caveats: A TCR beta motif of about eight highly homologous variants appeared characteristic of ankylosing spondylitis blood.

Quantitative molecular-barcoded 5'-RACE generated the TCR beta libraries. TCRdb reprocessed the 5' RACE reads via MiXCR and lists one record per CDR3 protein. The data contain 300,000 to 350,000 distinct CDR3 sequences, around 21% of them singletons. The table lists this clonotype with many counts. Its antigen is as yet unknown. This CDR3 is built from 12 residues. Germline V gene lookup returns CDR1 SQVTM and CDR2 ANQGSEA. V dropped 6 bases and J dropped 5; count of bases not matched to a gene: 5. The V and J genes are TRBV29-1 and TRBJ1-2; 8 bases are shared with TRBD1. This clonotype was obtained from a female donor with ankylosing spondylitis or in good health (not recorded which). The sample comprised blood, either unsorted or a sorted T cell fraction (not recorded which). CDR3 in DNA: TGCAGCGTATGGACAGGGCCGTATGGCTACACCTTC. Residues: CSVWTGPYGYTF.